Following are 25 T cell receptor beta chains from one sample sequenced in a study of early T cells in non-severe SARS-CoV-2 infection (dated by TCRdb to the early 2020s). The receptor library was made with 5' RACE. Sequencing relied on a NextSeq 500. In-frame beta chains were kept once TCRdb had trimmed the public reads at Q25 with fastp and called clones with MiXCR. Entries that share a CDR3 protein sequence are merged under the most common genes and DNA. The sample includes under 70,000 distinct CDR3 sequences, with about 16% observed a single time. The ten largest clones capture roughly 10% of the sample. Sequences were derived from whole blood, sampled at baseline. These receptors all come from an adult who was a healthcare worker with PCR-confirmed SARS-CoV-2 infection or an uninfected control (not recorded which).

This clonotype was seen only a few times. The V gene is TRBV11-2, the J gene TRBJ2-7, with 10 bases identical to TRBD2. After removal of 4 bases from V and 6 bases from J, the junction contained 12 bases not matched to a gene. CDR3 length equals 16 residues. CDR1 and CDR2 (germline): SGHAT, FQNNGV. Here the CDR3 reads CASSSMKREGSGEQYF. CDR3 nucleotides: TGTGCCAGCAGCTCCATGAAGCGGGAGGGTTCGGGCGAGCAGTACTTC.

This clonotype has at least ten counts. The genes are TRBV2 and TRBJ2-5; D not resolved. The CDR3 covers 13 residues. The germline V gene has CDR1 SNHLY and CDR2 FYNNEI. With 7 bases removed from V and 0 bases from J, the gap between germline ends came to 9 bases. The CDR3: CASIASYQETQYF. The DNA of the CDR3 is TGTGCCAGCATCGCCTCTTACCAAGAGACCCAGTACTTC.

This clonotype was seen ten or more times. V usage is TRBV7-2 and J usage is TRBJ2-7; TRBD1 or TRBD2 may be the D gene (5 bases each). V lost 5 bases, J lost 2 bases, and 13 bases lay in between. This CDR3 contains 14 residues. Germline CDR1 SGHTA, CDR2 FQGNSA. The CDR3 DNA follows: TGTGCCAGCAGCACTCCGGGACGAGCCTACGAGCAGTACTTC. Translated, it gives CASSTPGRAYEQYF. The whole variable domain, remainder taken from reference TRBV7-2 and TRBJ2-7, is GAGVSQSPSNKVTEKGKDVELRCDPISGHTALYWYRQSLGQGLEFLIYFQGNSAPDKSGLPSDRFSAERTGGSVSTLTIQRTQQEDSAVYLCASSTPGRAYEQYFGPGTRLTVT.

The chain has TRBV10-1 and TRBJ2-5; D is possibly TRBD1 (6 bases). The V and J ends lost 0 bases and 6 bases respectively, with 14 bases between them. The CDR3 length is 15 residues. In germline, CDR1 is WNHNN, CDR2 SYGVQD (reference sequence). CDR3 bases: TGCGCCAGCAGTGAGTCGTCAGGGGCTGGAAAGACCCAGTACTTC. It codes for CASSESSGAGKTQYF.

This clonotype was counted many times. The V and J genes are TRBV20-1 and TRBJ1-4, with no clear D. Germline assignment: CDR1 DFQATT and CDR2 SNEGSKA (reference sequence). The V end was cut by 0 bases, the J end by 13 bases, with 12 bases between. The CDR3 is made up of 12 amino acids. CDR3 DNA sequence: TGCAGTGCTAGAGATCCCGGGAGTGGACTGTTTTTT. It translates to CSARDPGSGLFF.

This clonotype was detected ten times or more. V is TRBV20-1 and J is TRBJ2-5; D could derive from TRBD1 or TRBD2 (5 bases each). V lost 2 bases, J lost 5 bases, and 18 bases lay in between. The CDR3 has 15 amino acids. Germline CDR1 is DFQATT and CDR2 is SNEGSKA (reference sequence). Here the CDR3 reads CSARRTFEGQETQYF. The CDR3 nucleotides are TGCAGTGCTAGAAGGACGTTCGAGGGGCAGGAGACCCAGTACTTC.

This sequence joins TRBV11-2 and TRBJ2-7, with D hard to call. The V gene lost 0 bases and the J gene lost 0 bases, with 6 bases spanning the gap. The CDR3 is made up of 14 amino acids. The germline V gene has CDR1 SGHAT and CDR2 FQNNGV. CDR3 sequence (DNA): TGTGCCAGCAGCTTAGACCAGCTCTCCTACGAGCAGTACTTC. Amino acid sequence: CASSLDQLSYEQYF.

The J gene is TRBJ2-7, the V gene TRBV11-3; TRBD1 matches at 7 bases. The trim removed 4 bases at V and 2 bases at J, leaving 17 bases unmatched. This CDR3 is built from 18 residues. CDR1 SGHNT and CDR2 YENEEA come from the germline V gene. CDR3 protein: CASSSKTGSNSKTYEQYF. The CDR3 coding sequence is TGTGCCAGCAGCTCCAAGACAGGGTCGAATTCCAAAACCTACGAGCAGTACTTC.

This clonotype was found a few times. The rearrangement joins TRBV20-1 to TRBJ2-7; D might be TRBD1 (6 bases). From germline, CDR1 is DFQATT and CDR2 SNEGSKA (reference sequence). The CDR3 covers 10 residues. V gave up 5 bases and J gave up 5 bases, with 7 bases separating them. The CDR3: CSAAGDEQYF. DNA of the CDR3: TGCAGTGCTGCAGGGGACGAGCAGTACTTC.

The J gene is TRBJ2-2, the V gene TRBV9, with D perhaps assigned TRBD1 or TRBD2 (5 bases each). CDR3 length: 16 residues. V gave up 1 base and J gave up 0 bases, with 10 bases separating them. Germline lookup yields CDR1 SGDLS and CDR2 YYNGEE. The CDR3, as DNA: TGTGCCAGCAGCGTAAGGGGAGCTTCGAACACCGGGGAGCTGTTTTTT. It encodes CASSVRGASNTGELFF.

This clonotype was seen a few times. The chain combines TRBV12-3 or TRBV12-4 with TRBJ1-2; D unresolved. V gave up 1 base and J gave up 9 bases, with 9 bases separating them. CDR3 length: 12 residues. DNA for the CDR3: TGTGCCAGCAGTTTAGACAGATTCCGCTACACCTTC. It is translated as CASSLDRFRYTF.

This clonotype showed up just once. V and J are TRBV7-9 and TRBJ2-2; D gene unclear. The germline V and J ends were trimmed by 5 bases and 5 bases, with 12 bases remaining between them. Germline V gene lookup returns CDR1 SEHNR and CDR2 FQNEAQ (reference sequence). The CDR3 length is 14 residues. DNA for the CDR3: TGTGCCAGCAGCCACCCGCGTGGTACCGGGGAGCTGTTTTTT. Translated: CASSHPRGTGELFF.

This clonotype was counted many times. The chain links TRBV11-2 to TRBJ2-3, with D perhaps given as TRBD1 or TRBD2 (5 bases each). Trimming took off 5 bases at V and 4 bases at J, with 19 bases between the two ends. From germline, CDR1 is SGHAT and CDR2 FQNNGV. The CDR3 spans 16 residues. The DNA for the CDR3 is TGTGCCAGCAGCCCAACACGAGGGGCTGGGTCAGATACGCAGTATTTT. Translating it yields CASSPTRGAGSDTQYF.

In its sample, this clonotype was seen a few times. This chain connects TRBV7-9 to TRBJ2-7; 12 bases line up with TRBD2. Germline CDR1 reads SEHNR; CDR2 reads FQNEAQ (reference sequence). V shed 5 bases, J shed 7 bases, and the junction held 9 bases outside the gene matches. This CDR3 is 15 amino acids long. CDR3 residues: CASSQGGLAGGEQYF. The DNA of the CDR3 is TGTGCCAGCAGCCAGGGGGGACTAGCGGGTGGTGAGCAGTACTTC.

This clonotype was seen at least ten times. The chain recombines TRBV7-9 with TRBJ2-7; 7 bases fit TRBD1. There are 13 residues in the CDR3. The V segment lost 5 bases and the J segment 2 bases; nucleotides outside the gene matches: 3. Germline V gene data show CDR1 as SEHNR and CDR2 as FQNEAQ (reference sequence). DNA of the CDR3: TGTGCCAGCAGCGCAGGGGGTACCTACGAGCAGTACTTC. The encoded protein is CASSAGGTYEQYF.

In DNA form, the CDR3 reads TGTGCCAGCAGCCTGTTTCCAGCGGGAGATCGCGATGAGCAGTTCTTC. Translation: CASSLFPAGDRDEQFF. V and J are TRBV7-3 and TRBJ2-1, with 8 bases fitting TRBD2. The CDR3 covers 16 residues. CDR1 SGHTA and CDR2 FQGTGA come from the germline V gene. J lost 8 bases, V lost 5 bases, and 14 bases had no gene match.

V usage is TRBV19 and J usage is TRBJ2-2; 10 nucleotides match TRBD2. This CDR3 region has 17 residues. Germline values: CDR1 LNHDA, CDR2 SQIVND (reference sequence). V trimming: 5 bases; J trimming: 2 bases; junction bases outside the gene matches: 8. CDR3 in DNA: TGTGCCAGTAGTGTACTAGCGGGATATGGAAACACCGGGGAGCTGTTTTTT. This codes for CASSVLAGYGNTGELFF.

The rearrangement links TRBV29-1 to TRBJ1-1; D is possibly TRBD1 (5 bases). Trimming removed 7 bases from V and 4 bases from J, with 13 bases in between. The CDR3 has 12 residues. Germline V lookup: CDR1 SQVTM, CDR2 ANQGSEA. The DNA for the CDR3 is TGCAGCGCAGCGGGACTGGTCACTGAAGCTTTCTTT. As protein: CSAAGLVTEAFF.

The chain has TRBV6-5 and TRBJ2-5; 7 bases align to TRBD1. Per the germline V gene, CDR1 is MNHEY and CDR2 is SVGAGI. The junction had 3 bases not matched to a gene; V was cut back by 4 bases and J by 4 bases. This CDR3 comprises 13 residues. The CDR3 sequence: CASSFYRGETQYF. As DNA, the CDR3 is TGTGCCAGCAGTTTCTACAGGGGAGAGACCCAGTACTTC.

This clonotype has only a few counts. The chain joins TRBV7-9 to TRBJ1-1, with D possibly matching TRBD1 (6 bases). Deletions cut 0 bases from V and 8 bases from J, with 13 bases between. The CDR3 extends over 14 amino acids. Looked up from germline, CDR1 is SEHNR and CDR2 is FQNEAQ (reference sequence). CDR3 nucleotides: TGTGCCAGCAGCTTAGCGCTCGGAGGACAGGAAGCTTTCTTT. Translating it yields CASSLALGGQEAFF. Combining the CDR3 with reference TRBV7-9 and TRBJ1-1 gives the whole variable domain DTGVSQNPRHKITKRGQNVTFRCDPISEHNRLYWYRQTLGQGPEFLTYFQNEAQLEKSRLLSDRFSAERPKGSFSTLEIQRTEQGDSAMYLCASSLALGGQEAFFGQGTRLTVV.

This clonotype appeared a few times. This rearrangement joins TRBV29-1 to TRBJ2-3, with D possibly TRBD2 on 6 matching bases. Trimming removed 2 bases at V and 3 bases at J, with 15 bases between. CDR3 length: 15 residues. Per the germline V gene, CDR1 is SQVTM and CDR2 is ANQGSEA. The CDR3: CSVEFGGKGTDTQYF. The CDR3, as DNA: TGCAGCGTTGAATTCGGAGGGAAGGGGACAGATACGCAGTATTTT.

Here the CDR3 DNA reads TGTGCCAGCAGCCAAGGACCAAACATTCAGTACTTC. Its protein is CASSQGPNIQYF. This chain uses TRBV3-1 with TRBJ2-4; D is uncertain. V was clipped by 1 base and J by 6 bases, with 4 bases between them. The CDR3 has 12 amino acids. CDR1 and CDR2 (germline): LGHDT, YNNKEL (reference sequence). Based on the CDR3 plus reference TRBV3-1 and TRBJ2-4, the full variable domain is DTAVSQTPKYLVTQMGNDKSIKCEQNLGHDTMYWYKQDSKKFLKIMFSYNNKELIINETVPNRFSPKSPDKAHLNLHINSLELGDSAVYFCASSQGPNIQYFGAGTRLSVL.

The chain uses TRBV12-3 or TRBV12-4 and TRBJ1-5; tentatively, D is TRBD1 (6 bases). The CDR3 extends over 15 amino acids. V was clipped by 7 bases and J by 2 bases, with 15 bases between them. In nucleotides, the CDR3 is TGTGCCAGCACACAGGCAGGGGTTCGCAATCAGCCCCAGCATTTT. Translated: CASTQAGVRNQPQHF.

The CDR3 region is CASSQGQGKETQYF. The CDR3 DNA is TGCGCCAGCAGCCAAGGTCAAGGGAAAGAGACCCAGTACTTC. The chain joins TRBV4-1 to TRBJ2-5; D gene ambiguous. The CDR3 has 14 amino acids. Germline V gives CDR1 MGHRA, CDR2 YSYEKL. V lost 1 base and J lost 3, with 9 bases in between.

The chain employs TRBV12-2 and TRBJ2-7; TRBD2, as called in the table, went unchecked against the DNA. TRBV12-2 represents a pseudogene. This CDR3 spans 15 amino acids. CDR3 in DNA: TGTGCAAGTCGCTTAGCATCGGGAGGAGACCACGAGCAGTACTTC. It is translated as CASRLASGGDHEQYF.